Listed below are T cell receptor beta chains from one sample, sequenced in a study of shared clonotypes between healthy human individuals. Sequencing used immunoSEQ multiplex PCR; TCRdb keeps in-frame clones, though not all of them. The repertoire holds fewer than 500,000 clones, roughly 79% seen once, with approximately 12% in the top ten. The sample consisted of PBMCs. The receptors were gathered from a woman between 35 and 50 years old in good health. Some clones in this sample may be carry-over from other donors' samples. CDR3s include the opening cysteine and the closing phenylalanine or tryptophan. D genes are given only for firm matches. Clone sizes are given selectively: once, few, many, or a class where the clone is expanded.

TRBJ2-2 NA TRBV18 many CASSPRGPTNTGELFF TGTGCCAGCTCACCCCGGGGCCCAACAAACACCGGGGAGCTGTTTTTT
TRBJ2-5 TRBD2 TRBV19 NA CASSMRLAGTQETQYF TGTGCCAGTAGTATGAGACTAGCGGGGACCCAAGAGACCCAGTACTTC
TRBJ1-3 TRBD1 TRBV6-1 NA CASSQDRAGNTIYF TGTGCCAGCAGTCAGGACAGGGCTGGAAACACCATATATTTT
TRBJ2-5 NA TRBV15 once CATSRGAGQETQYF TGTGCCACCAGCAGAGGAGCAGGACAAGAGACCCAGTACTTC
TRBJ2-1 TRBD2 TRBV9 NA CASSSEAGGFFNEQFF TGTGCCAGCAGCTCCGAAGCGGGAGGGTTTTTTAATGAGCAGTTCTTC
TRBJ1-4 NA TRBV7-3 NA CASSLGPRGTNEKLFF TGTGCCAGCAGCCTCGGCCCTCGAGGGACTAATGAAAAACTGTTTTTT
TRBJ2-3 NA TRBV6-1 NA CASSEGGADTQYF TGTGCCAGCAGTGAAGGGGGCGCAGATACGCAGTATTTT
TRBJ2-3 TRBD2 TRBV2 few CASSEREGRTDTQYF TGTGCCAGCAGTGAGCGGGAGGGCCGAACAGATACGCAGTATTTT
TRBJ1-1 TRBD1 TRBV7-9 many CASSPGTGRPMNTEAFF TGTGCCAGCAGCCCCGGGACAGGGCGTCCGATGAACACTGAAGCTTTCTTT
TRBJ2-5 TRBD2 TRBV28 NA CASGTSGRETQYF TGTGCCAGCGGGACTAGCGGGAGAGAGACCCAGTACTTC
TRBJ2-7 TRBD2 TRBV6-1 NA CASSEERLAGAYEQYF TGTGCCAGCAGTGAAGAGAGGCTAGCGGGAGCTTACGAGCAGTACTTC
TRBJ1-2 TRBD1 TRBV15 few CATSRDPGTEYGYTF TGTGCCACCAGCAGAGATCCGGGGACAGAATATGGCTACACCTTC
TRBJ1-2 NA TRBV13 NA CASSLDRGYGYTF TGTGCCAGCAGCTTAGATCGGGGCTATGGCTACACCTTC
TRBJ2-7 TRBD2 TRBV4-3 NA CASSEGSSGRAYEQYF TGCGCCAGCAGTGAGGGAAGCAGCGGGAGGGCCTACGAGCAGTACTTC
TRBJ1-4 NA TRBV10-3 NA CAISESWGGNEKLFF TGTGCCATCAGTGAGTCCTGGGGTGGTAATGAAAAACTGTTTTTT
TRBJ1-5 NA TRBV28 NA CASSLLAGVPNQPQHF TGTGCCAGCAGTTTATTAGCAGGGGTGCCTAATCAGCCCCAGCATTTT
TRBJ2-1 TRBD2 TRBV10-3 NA CAISRLAGELNEQFF TGTGCCATCAGCCGACTAGCGGGAGAGCTAAATGAGCAGTTCTTC